This is a list of T cell receptor beta chains from one sample in a study of T cells after yellow fever vaccination. One entry per CDR3 protein, called by TCRdb with MiXCR from the 5' RACE reads. Among 400,000 or so distinct CDR3 sequences listed, 6.2% were seen once. The sample in question was PBMCs, obtained 5 days after the yellow fever booster vaccination. The source is a man aged 30 to 39 who received the YFV17D yellow fever vaccine. Both conserved end residues are part of each CDR3. A D gene is named only where the DNA matches it firmly. Not all rows give a size; the values are once, few, many and, for expanded clones, a class.

J,V,length,size,D,CDR3,DNA
TRBJ1-5,TRBV12-3/TRBV12-4,15,few,-,CASSFSRGGGQPQHF,TGTGCCAGCAGTTTTTCCAGGGGAGGTGGGCAGCCCCAGCATTTT
TRBJ1-5,TRBV18,15,many,TRBD1,CASSRGQGSNQPQHF,TGTGCCAGCTCCCGCGGACAGGGCAGCAATCAGCCCCAGCATTTT
TRBJ1-5,TRBV18,12,-,-,CASSPSVQPQHF,TGTGCCAGCTCACCATCCGTTCAGCCCCAGCATTTT
TRBJ2-7,TRBV5-1,17,few,TRBD2,CASSLAGSGGPRYEQYF,TGCGCCAGCAGCTTGGCGGGATCGGGAGGACCGCGTTACGAGCAGTACTTC
TRBJ2-1,TRBV3-1,11,many,-,CASSQVREQFF,TGTGCCAGCAGCCAAGTCCGTGAGCAGTTCTTC
TRBJ2-5,TRBV20-1,15,few,-,CSAREISGPWGTQYF,TGCAGTGCTAGAGAAATTAGCGGCCCCTGGGGGACCCAGTACTTC
TRBJ2-5,TRBV5-8,14,-,-,CASSSPEHRETQYF,TGTGCCAGCAGCTCCCCGGAGCATCGAGAGACCCAGTACTTC
TRBJ2-6,TRBV7-2,15,-,-,CASSLTSSGANVLTF,TGTGCCAGCAGCCTTACGAGCTCTGGGGCCAACGTCCTGACTTTC
TRBJ1-3,TRBV12-3/TRBV12-4,16,many,-,CASGFGQPASGNTIYF,TGTGCCAGCGGATTTGGACAGCCGGCCTCTGGAAACACCATATATTTT
TRBJ2-1,TRBV11-2,15,few,-,CASSLGVPGVNEQFF,TGTGCCAGCAGCTTAGGGGTCCCGGGCGTCAATGAGCAGTTCTTC
TRBJ1-1,TRBV29-1,13,many,-,CSVVNRFNTEAFF,TGCAGCGTTGTAAACAGGTTTAACACTGAAGCTTTCTTT
TRBJ2-2,TRBV20-1,14,-,-,CSAEFDKGTGELFF,TGCAGTGCGGAATTCGACAAAGGCACCGGGGAGCTGTTTTTT
TRBJ2-7,TRBV7-9,17,many,-,CASSPPHGNQGDYEQYF,TGTGCCAGCAGCCCCCCGCACGGTAATCAAGGGGACTACGAGCAGTACTTC
TRBJ2-7,TRBV20-1,14,-,TRBD2,CSAIPGLAGAEQYF,TGCAGTGCTATCCCCGGACTAGCGGGAGCCGAGCAGTACTTC
TRBJ1-5,TRBV5-1,14,few,-,CASSLSGFNQPQHF,TGCGCCAGCAGCTTGTCAGGGTTCAATCAGCCCCAGCATTTT